The clone carrying this TCR beta chain was seen many times. Antigen unknown. The 5'RACE template-switching step produced TCR cDNA and added a universal primer site and UMIs. TCRdb reprocessed the 5' RACE reads with MiXCR, giving one entry per CDR3 protein. The sample yields 300,000 to 400,000 distinct CDR3 sequences, approximately 8% seen once. The data derive from a study of T cells after yellow fever vaccination. Across the whole study: Those fractions that held only low numbers of cells were prepared using the SMART-Seq v4 Ultra Low Input RNA kit. Study-level results: A minor fraction of clonotypes spanned both CD4 and CD8 compartments. Reappearance after the booster was observed for most primary-vaccination clones (roughly 97% CD4, more than 70% CD8).

Germline V gene sequence: CDR1 SGHTA, CDR2 FQGNSA. The CDR3 extends over 12 amino acids. Trimming stripped 5 bases from V and 4 bases from J, with 8 bases between. This receptor was taken from a man aged 18 to 30 who received the YFV17D yellow fever vaccine. The chain combines TRBV7-2 with TRBJ1-2; a weak D match, TRBD1 (6 bases). The input for sequencing was PBMCs, taken 35 to 50 days after the first yellow fever vaccination. The chain's CDR3 is CASSKQGYGYTF. Here the CDR3 DNA reads TGTGCCAGCAGCAAACAGGGCTATGGCTACACCTTC.